What follows are 2 T cell receptor beta chains derived from one specimen sequenced in a study of blood T cell repertoires in COVID-19. Clones were sequenced by immunoSEQ multiplex PCR, and TCRdb holds only the in-frame ones, with some missing. This sample has 150,000 or so clones, with less than 90% found just once. Sequencing was performed on PBMCs or T cells enriched from blood (not recorded which). These receptor sequences come from a woman between 50 and 59 years old who had recovered from COVID-19.

The chain links TRBV5-1 to TRBJ1-1; D remains ambiguous. Trimming shortened V by 4 bases and J by 2 bases, and 12 bases separated the two germline ends. The CDR3 is 14 amino acids. Germline CDR1 reads SGHRS; CDR2 reads YFSETQ. Here the CDR3 DNA reads TGCGCCAGCAGCCTGGTCGGGAGTAACACTGAAGCTTTCTTT. As protein: CASSLVGSNTEAFF.

The chain couples TRBV5-1 to TRBJ2-5; 7 positions match TRBD2. This CDR3 contains 14 residues. The germline CDR1 and CDR2 sequences are SGHRS and YFSETQ. V was pared by 1 base and J by 2 bases, with 2 bases of the junction left unmatched. For the CDR3, the DNA is TGCGCCAGCAGCTTGTGGGGGGGGCAAGAGACCCAGTACTTC. Its protein product is CASSLWGGQETQYF.